A selection of T cell receptor beta chains follows, all from one sample in a study of CD8 T cells in Susac syndrome. TCRdb processed the immunoSEQ multiplex PCR reads anew with MiXCR; each CDR3 protein has one entry. The repertoire includes tens of thousands of distinct CDR3 sequences, about 95% of them detected once, and more than 0.35% sits in the top ten. Sample: CD8+ T cells from PBMCs. The receptors come from a human donor with Susac syndrome. Each CDR3 is given with its conserved first and last residue. D genes are given only for firm matches. Rows give clone size only sometimes, using once, few, many, or a class for an expanded clone.

V: TRBV7-2
J: TRBJ2-7
D: TRBD2
size: NA
CDR3: CASSSGTSGSDYEQYF
DNA: TGTGCCAGCAGCTCCGGGACTAGCGGGAGTGATTACGAGCAGTACTTC

V: TRBV14
J: TRBJ1-1
D: NA
size: NA
CDR3: CASSQDSEAFF
DNA: TGTGCCAGCAGCCAAGACAGCGAAGCTTTCTTT

V: TRBV7-6
J: TRBJ2-3
D: NA
size: NA
CDR3: CASSLRGDPDTQYF
DNA: TGTGCCAGCAGCTTACGAGGGGACCCAGATACGCAGTATTTT

V: TRBV20-1
J: TRBJ2-5
D: NA
size: NA
CDR3: CSAKDPKAYQETQYF
DNA: TGCAGTGCTAAAGACCCAAAAGCATACCAAGAGACCCAGTACTTC

V: TRBV5-1
J: TRBJ1-5
D: NA
size: once
CDR3: CASSLVGDRNQPQHF
DNA: TGCGCCAGCAGCTTGGTTGGGGATCGCAATCAGCCCCAGCATTTT

V: TRBV12-3/TRBV12-4
J: TRBJ2-2
D: TRBD2
size: NA
CDR3: CASSSRPGTSGLTGELFF
DNA: TGTGCCAGCAGTTCCAGGCCCGGGACTAGCGGGTTAACCGGGGAGCTGTTTTTT

V: TRBV7-9
J: TRBJ2-3
D: TRBD2
size: NA
CDR3: CASSPWTSTSGGHTDTQYF
DNA: TGTGCCAGCAGCCCCTGGACATCTACTAGCGGGGGGCACACAGATACGCAGTATTTT

V: TRBV11-1
J: TRBJ2-3
D: TRBD2
size: NA
CDR3: CASSSELGPGTSGSRGPTDTQYF
DNA: TGTGCCAGCAGCTCGGAATTAGGACCCGGGACTAGCGGGAGTCGGGGTCCCACAGATACGCAGTATTTT

V: TRBV29-1
J: TRBJ2-5
D: NA
size: NA
CDR3: CSVEGAPAEETQYF
DNA: TGCAGCGTTGAAGGGGCCCCCGCGGAAGAGACCCAGTACTTC

V: TRBV20-1
J: TRBJ1-2
D: TRBD1
size: NA
CDR3: CSAREDRVDGYTF
DNA: TGCAGTGCTAGAGAAGACAGGGTCGATGGCTACACCTTC

V: TRBV4-1
J: TRBJ2-2
D: NA
size: NA
CDR3: CASSQEGEVHTGELFF
DNA: TGCGCCAGCAGCCAAGAAGGGGAGGTCCACACCGGGGAGCTGTTTTTT

V: TRBV6-2/TRBV6-3
J: TRBJ2-7
D: TRBD2
size: NA
CDR3: CASSYESPGGLYEQYF
DNA: TGTGCCAGCAGTTATGAGAGCCCGGGGGGACTCTACGAGCAGTACTTC

V: TRBV14
J: TRBJ2-3
D: NA
size: once
CDR3: CASSQVSRDTQYF
DNA: TGTGCCAGCAGCCAAGTTTCGCGGGATACGCAGTATTTT

V: TRBV28
J: TRBJ2-5
D: TRBD2
size: NA
CDR3: CASSFSGTDETQYF
DNA: TGTGCCAGCAGTTTTAGCGGGACGGATGAGACCCAGTACTTC

V: TRBV2
J: TRBJ2-5
D: NA
size: NA
CDR3: CAIPSTTAIQETQYF
DNA: TGTGCCATTCCTTCTACGACCGCGATACAAGAGACCCAGTACTTC

V: TRBV13
J: TRBJ1-1
D: NA
size: NA
CDR3: CASSLGITNTEAFF
DNA: TGTGCCAGCAGCTTGGGGATAACGAACACTGAAGCTTTCTTT

V: TRBV12-3/TRBV12-4
J: TRBJ1-1
D: NA
size: NA
CDR3: CASLEVDRSEAFF
DNA: TGTGCCAGCCTTGAGGTCGATCGTTCGGAAGCTTTCTTT

V: TRBV6-6
J: TRBJ2-5
D: NA
size: once
CDR3: CASSLQGLWETQYF
DNA: TGTGCCAGCAGTTTACAGGGCTTATGGGAGACCCAGTACTTC

V: TRBV18
J: TRBJ2-1
D: TRBD2
size: NA
CDR3: CASSPYSLTSGGLEAEQFF
DNA: TGTGCCAGCTCACCATACTCGTTGACTAGCGGGGGTTTGGAGGCCGAGCAGTTCTTC

V: TRBV7-3
J: TRBJ2-1
D: NA
size: NA
CDR3: CASGVVGVYNEQFF
DNA: TGTGCCAGCGGGGTGGTAGGGGTTTACAATGAGCAGTTCTTC

V: TRBV4-1
J: TRBJ2-1
D: NA
size: NA
CDR3: CASSQEWTDLYNEQFF
DNA: TGCGCCAGCAGCCAAGAGTGGACAGACCTATACAATGAGCAGTTCTTC

V: TRBV11-2
J: TRBJ2-2
D: NA
size: NA
CDR3: CSWTVDTGELFF
DNA: TGTTCTTGGACAGTGGACACCGGGGAGCTGTTTTTT

V: TRBV11-2
J: TRBJ1-6
D: TRBD1
size: NA
CDR3: CASSFVPGQGSWSPLHF
DNA: TGTGCCAGCAGCTTTGTCCCGGGACAGGGATCGTGGTCACCCCTCCACTTT

V: TRBV11-1
J: TRBJ2-2
D: NA
size: once
CDR3: CASSRPSVNWDTGELFF
DNA: TGTGCCAGCAGCCGTCCTAGCGTAAATTGGGACACCGGGGAGCTGTTTTTT

V: TRBV15
J: TRBJ2-1
D: TRBD2
size: NA
CDR3: CATSSGRARYNEQFF
DNA: TGTGCCACCAGTAGCGGGAGGGCCCGTTACAATGAGCAGTTCTTC

V: TRBV9
J: TRBJ1-2
D: NA
size: NA
CDR3: CASSVARDYNANGYTF
DNA: TGTGCCAGCAGCGTAGCTCGTGACTATAACGCGAATGGCTACACCTTC

V: TRBV18
J: TRBJ1-1
D: NA
size: once
CDR3: CASSPSPGTEAFF
DNA: TGTGCCAGCTCACCAAGCCCCGGCACTGAAGCTTTCTTT

V: TRBV28
J: TRBJ2-7
D: TRBD1
size: NA
CDR3: CASSLEGTGPVEQYF
DNA: TGTGCCAGCAGTTTAGAAGGGACAGGGCCCGTCGAGCAGTACTTC

V: TRBV27
J: TRBJ2-6
D: NA
size: NA
CDR3: CASGEKGSGANVLTF
DNA: TGTGCCAGCGGTGAGAAGGGATCTGGGGCCAACGTCCTGACTTTC

V: TRBV5-4
J: TRBJ1-1
D: TRBD1
size: NA
CDR3: CASYPGTGNTEAFF
DNA: TGTGCCAGTTACCCTGGGACAGGGAACACTGAAGCTTTCTTT

V: TRBV6-2/TRBV6-3
J: TRBJ2-1
D: NA
size: NA
CDR3: CASSYERGPSVRDEQFF
DNA: TGTGCCAGCAGTTACGAGAGGGGACCTTCCGTCCGGGATGAGCAGTTCTTC

V: TRBV15
J: TRBJ2-3
D: TRBD2
size: NA
CDR3: CATSRVGTSGDTQYF
DNA: TGTGCCACCAGCAGGGTGGGGACTAGCGGGGATACGCAGTATTTT

V: TRBV6-6
J: TRBJ1-1
D: NA
size: NA
CDR3: CASSYPKPRENTEAFF
DNA: TGTGCCAGCAGTTACCCTAAGCCCCGGGAAAACACTGAAGCTTTCTTT

V: TRBV19
J: TRBJ1-1
D: NA
size: NA
CDR3: CASSIGETEAFF
DNA: TGTGCCAGTAGTATCGGGGAGACTGAAGCTTTCTTT

V: TRBV7-8
J: TRBJ2-5
D: NA
size: NA
CDR3: CASSIRQVKETQYF
DNA: TGTGCCAGCAGCATTAGGCAGGTGAAAGAGACCCAGTACTTC

V: TRBV20-1
J: TRBJ1-1
D: TRBD1
size: NA
CDR3: CSGRTGDTEAFF
DNA: TGCAGTGGCCGTACAGGGGACACTGAAGCTTTCTTT

V: TRBV20-1
J: TRBJ1-2
D: NA
size: once
CDR3: CSAGGVDRDSNYGYTF
DNA: TGCAGTGCCGGAGGGGTAGACAGAGATTCTAACTATGGCTACACCTTC

V: TRBV10-3
J: TRBJ2-7
D: NA
size: NA
CDR3: CAISDNYEQYF
DNA: TGTGCCATCAGTGATAACTACGAGCAGTACTTC

V: TRBV20-1
J: TRBJ2-7
D: NA
size: NA
CDR3: CSATLIYEQYF
DNA: TGCAGTGCTACCCTGATCTACGAGCAGTACTTC

V: TRBV29-1
J: TRBJ2-7
D: TRBD2
size: NA
CDR3: CSADVRRSSGSSYEQYF
DNA: TGCAGCGCTGATGTTCGAAGGTCTAGCGGGAGTTCCTACGAGCAGTACTTC

V: TRBV9
J: TRBJ1-2
D: TRBD1
size: NA
CDR3: CASSDGTVRGYTF
DNA: TGTGCCAGCAGCGATGGGACAGTAAGGGGCTACACCTTC

V: TRBV25-1
J: TRBJ2-3
D: TRBD1
size: NA
CDR3: CASSEETGTDTQYF
DNA: TGTGCCAGCAGTGAAGAGACAGGGACGGATACGCAGTATTTT

V: TRBV20-1
J: TRBJ2-1
D: TRBD1
size: NA
CDR3: CSTGDNEQFF
DNA: TGCAGTACAGGGGACAATGAGCAGTTCTTC

V: TRBV29-1
J: TRBJ2-3
D: NA
size: NA
CDR3: CSVVGEQRRAQYF
DNA: TGCAGCGTTGTAGGGGAGCAGAGGCGGGCGCAGTATTTT

V: TRBV5-1
J: TRBJ2-7
D: TRBD1
size: few
CDR3: CASSPRTGGTYEQYF
DNA: TGCGCCAGCAGCCCCAGGACAGGGGGAACCTACGAGCAGTACTTC

V: TRBV29-1
J: TRBJ2-2
D: TRBD2
size: NA
CDR3: CSVGAGGDTGELFF
DNA: TGCAGCGTCGGAGCGGGGGGTGATACCGGGGAGCTGTTTTTT

V: TRBV13
J: TRBJ2-1
D: NA
size: NA
CDR3: CASSYRGENEQFF
DNA: TGTGCCAGCAGCTACCGCGGGGAGAATGAGCAGTTCTTC

V: TRBV27
J: TRBJ2-3
D: TRBD2
size: NA
CDR3: CASNQRGGADTQYF
DNA: TGTGCCAGCAACCAGCGGGGGGGTGCAGATACGCAGTATTTT